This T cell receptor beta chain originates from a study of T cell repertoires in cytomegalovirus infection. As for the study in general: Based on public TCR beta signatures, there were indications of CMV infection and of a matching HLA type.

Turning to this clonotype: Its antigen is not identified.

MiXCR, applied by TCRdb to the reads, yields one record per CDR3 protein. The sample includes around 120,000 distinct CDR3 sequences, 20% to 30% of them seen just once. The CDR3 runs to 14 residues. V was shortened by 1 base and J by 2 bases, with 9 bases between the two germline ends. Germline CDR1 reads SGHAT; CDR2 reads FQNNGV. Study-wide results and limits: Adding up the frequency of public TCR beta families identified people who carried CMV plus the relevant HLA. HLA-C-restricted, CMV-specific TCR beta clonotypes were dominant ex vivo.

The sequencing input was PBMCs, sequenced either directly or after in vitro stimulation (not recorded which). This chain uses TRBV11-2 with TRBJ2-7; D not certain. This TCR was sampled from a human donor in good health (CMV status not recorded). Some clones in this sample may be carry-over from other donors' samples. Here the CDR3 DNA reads TGTGCCAGCAGCTTAGGTCCCCAGACCTACGAGCAGTACGTC. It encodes CASSLGPQTYEQYV.